A single T cell receptor (beta chain) is shown here with its context. The antigen is unknown. Unique molecular identifiers were used in preparing the TCRbeta library. TCRdb redid the calling of the PCR reads with MiXCR, one entry per CDR3 protein. Of about 830,000 distinct CDR3 sequences in the sample, under 20% were seen once. CDR1 and CDR2 from the germline V gene are SEHNR and FQNEAQ (reference sequence). This CDR3 contains 13 residues. The sample comes from a study of T-cell reconstitution after alpha-beta-depleted transplantation in children. Study-level findings and limits: The study traced high day-60 TCRbeta diversity in some patients to surviving recipient T cells and thymic progenitors. One year post-transplant, T-cell counts and diversity were largely derived from T cells produced anew. It was reported that alpha-beta T cells came from several hundred expanded graft clones (about two months after transplant).

The source is a male patient younger than 18 who had a stem cell transplant for acute lymphoblastic leukemia, so the T cells may come from the graft donor. The genes are TRBV7-9 and TRBJ2-3; D is unresolved. This specimen consisted of PBMCs, mostly from graft donor cells, obtained 360 days after TCRalphabeta/CD19-depleted stem cell transplant. CDR3 in DNA: TGTGCAGACCGGTTGGTTAGCACAGATACGCAGTATTTT. It specifies CADRLVSTDTQYF.